This TCR beta chain was sequenced for a study of blood T cell repertoires in COVID-19. As for the study in general: Samples representing acute and convalescent COVID-19 were sourced from the United States, Italy and Spain. T cells, B-cell-depleted T cells, or PBMCs provided the cDNA or gDNA that served as material.

Original handling: Scientists estimated how many nucleated cells there were by amplifying reference gene primers. The assay was immunoSEQ multiplex PCR, and TCRdb's table has in-frame clones only and misses some. The DNA was the basis for D and trimming; V, J and clone size are from that table. This table holds about 290,000 clones, roughly nine tenths found once. The sequenced material came from peripheral blood. The TCR comes from a woman aged 25-40 years with COVID-19, enrolled during active disease.

The CDR3 DNA sequence: TGTGCCAGCAGTTTAGGGGGACAGGGAAAGAAGCAGTACTTC. This gives the protein CASSLGGQGKKQYF. This rearrangement joins TRBV28 to TRBJ2-7; 9 bases align to TRBD1. Per the germline V gene, CDR1 is MDHEN and CDR2 is SYDVKM. The CDR3 has 14 residues. V was pared by 2 bases and J by 8 bases, with 7 bases of the junction left unmatched.